The source of this TCR beta chain is a study of blood T cell repertoires in COVID-19. This table comes from immunoSEQ multiplex PCR, and its TCRdb copy is limited to in-frame clones, with some not included. The profile covers a few hundred thousand clones, with around 80% appearing a single time and about 1.5% taken by the ten largest. The CDR3 totals 17 residues. Germline V CDR1 and CDR2: MNHEY, SVGEGT. With 4 bases clipped from V and 4 bases from J, the junction kept 14 bases outside the gene matches. V gene TRBV6-2 or TRBV6-3 combines with J gene TRBJ1-2; 8 nucleotides match TRBD1. The source material was peripheral blood. This clonotype was obtained from a woman aged 40 to 50 who had recovered from COVID-19. The chain's CDR3 is CASSSELGTGDGYGYTF. For the CDR3, the DNA is TGTGCCAGCAGTTCCGAGCTCGGGACAGGTGATGGCTATGGCTACACCTTC.